This passage covers 15 T cell receptor beta chains from one sample sequenced in a study of tumor-infiltrating lymphocytes in localized non-small cell lung cancer. Profiling relied on immunoSEQ multiplex PCR, and the TCRdb table lists in-frame clones only, not all of them. The table has around 7,100 clones, roughly three fifths seen once. Sequenced: uninvolved lung tissue not adjacent to the tumor. Receptors originate from a human donor with non-small cell lung cancer.

The CDR3 region is CASSLTTVSAQYF. As DNA, the CDR3 is TGTGCCAGCAGCTTAACGACGGTTTCGGCCCAGTACTTC. V usage is TRBV11-3 and J usage is TRBJ2-5; D is uncertain. V shed 2 bases and J shed 9 bases, with 13 bases lying between them. There are 13 residues in the CDR3. Germline CDR1 and CDR2: SGHNT and YENEEA.

This chain connects TRBV6-5 to TRBJ1-1, with unresolved D. The CDR3 is 14 residues long. Trimming pared 6 bases from V and 1 base from J, leaving 12 bases between. Germline V gene data show CDR1 as MNHEY and CDR2 as SVGAGI. CDR3 nucleotides: TGTGCCAGCAGACCTGAGCCAGGGAACACTGAAGCTTTCTTT. This gives the protein CASRPEPGNTEAFF.

This clone appeared a few times. The CDR3 coding sequence is TGTGCCATCAGTTCCCCAGGGTTGATGGGCACTGAAGCTTTCTTT. Translation: CAISSPGLMGTEAFF. The chain carries TRBV10-3 and TRBJ1-1, with D perhaps matching TRBD1 (5 bases). From germline, CDR1 is ENHRY and CDR2 SYGVKD. The CDR3 is made up of 15 amino acids. V was trimmed by 5 bases and J by 4 bases, leaving 17 bases between them.

This clone was observed a few times. As DNA, the CDR3 is TGTGCCAGCAGTTTATTCGCCCAGGGAGGGACTGAAGCTTTCTTT. As protein: CASSLFAQGGTEAFF. The chain couples TRBV27 to TRBJ1-1, with D perhaps matching TRBD1 (5 bases). The V end was cut by 1 base, the J end by 5 bases, with 14 bases between. CDR1 MNHEY and CDR2 SMNVEV come from the germline V gene (reference sequence). The CDR3 covers 15 residues.

The chain uses TRBV5-6 and TRBJ2-7; D might be TRBD1 or TRBD2, each matching 5 bases. Trimming cost V 4 bases and J 3 bases, with 20 bases left between them. CDR1 SGHDT and CDR2 YYEEEE come from the germline V gene. CDR3 length: 16 residues. CDR3 loop: CASSGAPGRSFYEQYF. As DNA, the CDR3 is TGTGCCAGCAGCGGGGCTCCGGGACGGAGCTTCTACGAGCAGTACTTC.

The gene calls are TRBV5-1 and TRBJ1-1; tentatively, D is TRBD1 (5 bases). Trimming removed 4 bases from V and 4 bases from J, with 14 bases in between. The CDR3 covers 14 residues. CDR1 SGHRS and CDR2 YFSETQ come from the germline V gene. CDR3: CASSPEGQGTEAFF. CDR3 DNA: TGCGCCAGCAGCCCTGAGGGTCAGGGCACTGAAGCTTTCTTT.

The rearrangement links TRBV4-1 to TRBJ2-7, with TRBD1 matching over 8 bases. The CDR3 loop spans 13 amino acids. V was clipped by 4 bases and J by 4 bases; unmatched bases: 3. The germline CDR1 and CDR2 sequences are MGHRA and YSYEKL. CDR3 region: CASSRDRKYEQYF. CDR3 coding DNA: TGCGCCAGCAGCCGGGACAGGAAATACGAGCAGTACTTC.

This chain joins TRBV30 and TRBJ1-2; D remains ambiguous. This CDR3 region has 12 residues. Germline V lookup: CDR1 GTSNPN, CDR2 SVGIG (reference sequence). The V gene lost 2 bases and the J gene lost 6 bases, with 10 bases spanning the gap. The CDR3 spells CAWSPRRNGYTF. In nucleotides, the CDR3 is TGTGCCTGGAGTCCTCGAAGGAATGGCTACACCTTC.

The chain is built from TRBV19 and TRBJ1-1; D call uncertain. V was cut by 4 bases and J by 1 base, with 10 bases left in between. Germline V gene sequence: CDR1 LNHDA, CDR2 SQIVND (reference sequence). This CDR3 has 14 amino acids. The CDR3 spells CASSTGGGNTEAFF. CDR3 nucleotide sequence: TGTGCCAGTAGTACCGGAGGCGGGAACACTGAAGCTTTCTTT.

V usage is TRBV7-2 and J usage is TRBJ2-5; TRBD2 matches at 7 bases. V was clipped by 1 base and J by 2 bases; unmatched bases: 7. The CDR3 is made up of 16 amino acids. Per germline, CDR1 SGHTA and CDR2 FQGNSA. CDR3 sequence reads: CASSLGSASGQETQYF. CDR3 nucleotide sequence: TGTGCCAGCAGCTTAGGGTCGGCTAGCGGACAAGAGACCCAGTACTTC.

The chain couples TRBV5-1 to TRBJ1-4, with a weak D call TRBD1 (6 bases). Germline loops: CDR1 SGHRS, CDR2 YFSETQ. Trimming shortened V by 4 bases and J by 7 bases, and 14 bases separated the two germline ends. This CDR3 has 14 amino acids. The CDR3 coding sequence is TGCGCCAGCAGCCCTTCCAGGGGAGGTGAAAAACTGTTTTTT. This translates into CASSPSRGGEKLFF.

V usage is TRBV1 and J usage is TRBJ1-5. TRBV1 is a recognized pseudogene. The CDR3 extends over 17 amino acids. DNA for the CDR3: TGCACCAGCAGCCAGATGGCTCAGGAGAATAGCAATCAGCCCCAGCATTTT. Amino acid sequence: CTSSQMAQENSNQPQHF.

V and J are TRBV29-1 and TRBJ1-1; D not resolved. Trimming cost V 0 bases and J 2 bases, with 7 bases left between them. There are 13 residues in the CDR3. Looked up from germline, CDR1 is SQVTM and CDR2 is ANQGSEA. The CDR3, as DNA: TGCAGCGTTGAAGAGGCTGGTAACACTGAAGCTTTCTTT. Protein sequence: CSVEEAGNTEAFF. The variable domain in full, completed from reference TRBV29-1 and TRBJ1-1, reads SAVISQKPSRDICQRGTSLTIQCQVDSQVTMMFWYRQQPGQSLTLIATANQGSEATYESGFVIDKFPISRPNLTFSTLTVSNMSPEDSSIYLCSVEEAGNTEAFFGQGTRLTVV.

V usage is TRBV7-2 and J usage is TRBJ1-2; D uncertain. The V end lost 1 base, the J end lost 7 bases, and 7 bases lay between the germline ends. The CDR3 totals 12 residues. Germline V gives CDR1 SGHTA, CDR2 FQGNSA. CDR3 protein: CASSLDLGGYTF. CDR3 nucleotides: TGTGCCAGCAGCTTAGATCTGGGTGGCTACACCTTC.

This clone was counted between two and nine times. The chain employs TRBV19 and TRBJ1-5; D remains unclear. The CDR3 loop spans 13 amino acids. Between the trimmed V and J ends, which lost 7 bases and 0 bases, there was a span of 7 bases. Germline V lookup: CDR1 LNHDA, CDR2 SQIVND (reference sequence). CDR3 sequence: CASTPYSNQPQHF. CDR3 bases: TGTGCCAGTACCCCGTATAGCAATCAGCCCCAGCATTTT.